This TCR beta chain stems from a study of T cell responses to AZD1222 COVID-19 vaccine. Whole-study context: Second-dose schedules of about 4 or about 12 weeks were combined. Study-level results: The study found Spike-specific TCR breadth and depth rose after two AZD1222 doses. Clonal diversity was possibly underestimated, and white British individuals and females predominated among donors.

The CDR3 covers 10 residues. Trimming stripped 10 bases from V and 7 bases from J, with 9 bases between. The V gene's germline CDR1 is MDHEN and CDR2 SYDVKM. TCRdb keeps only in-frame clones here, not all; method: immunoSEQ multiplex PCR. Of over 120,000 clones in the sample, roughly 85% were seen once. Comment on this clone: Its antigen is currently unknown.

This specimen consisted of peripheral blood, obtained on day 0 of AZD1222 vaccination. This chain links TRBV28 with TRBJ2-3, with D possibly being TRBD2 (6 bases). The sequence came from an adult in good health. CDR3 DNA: TGTGCCACCCGGGAGAATACGCAGTATTTT. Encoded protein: CATRENTQYF.